This T cell receptor beta chain came from a study of control samples from healthy donors and cancer patients. On this clone itself: At the DNA level, this CDR3 is encoded by other sequences in the same sample as well.

Clones were read by immunoSEQ multiplex PCR, and TCRdb kept only the in-frame ones, dropping some. The top ten hold approximately 1.5% of the sample, which has 150,000 to 200,000 clones, 90% to 95% seen once. This CDR3 contains 12 residues. From germline, CDR1 is LGHDT and CDR2 YNNKEL (reference sequence). The V end lost 3 bases, the J end lost 4 bases, and 4 bases lay between the germline ends. The sequence came from a man aged 18 to 29 in good health. Material: blood. The chain links TRBV3-1 (or the pseudogene TRBV3-2) to TRBJ1-5, with D hard to call. The CDR3 is CASSQANQPQHF. CDR3 bases: TGTGCCAGCAGCCAGGCTAATCAGCCCCAGCATTTT.